The clone carrying this TCR beta chain has only a few counts. Its antigen remains unknown. The CDR3 runs to 13 residues. Looked up from germline, CDR1 is SGHNT and CDR2 is YENEEA. With 0 bases removed from V and 8 bases from J, the gap between germline ends came to 9 bases. These data come from a study of beta chain features in type 1 diabetes. Points from the study as a whole: In every one of the four CD4+ subsets, TCRB CDR3s were moderately but significantly shorter in Type 1 diabetes patients. Cells carrying high TCR expression could end up over-represented when cDNA is sequenced.

Isolated RNA was reverse transcribed in full, so expressed TCRB transcripts were sequenced. Here immunoSEQ multiplex PCR was the method, and the copy in TCRdb shows in-frame clones only, minus some. Among around 280,000 clones listed, about 8% were seen once. What was sequenced was central memory CD4+ T cells from blood. This sequence joins TRBV11-3 and TRBJ2-3; D ambiguous. This clonotype was sampled from a woman aged 18 to 35 in good health. CDR3 DNA sequence: TGTGCCAGCAGCTTAGATGGTGAAGGTACGCAGTATTTT. This codes for CASSLDGEGTQYF.